This TCR beta chain was sequenced for a study of blood T cell repertoires in COVID-19. This CDR3 has 14 amino acids. CDR1 and CDR2 from the germline V gene are GTSNPN and SVGIG (reference sequence). V lost 3 bases and J 8 bases, leaving 20 bases between the germline ends. The repertoire was sequenced with immunoSEQ multiplex PCR; TCRdb's copy has only in-frame clones and lacks some. This table has roughly 80,000 clones, less than 90% appearing once. Sequenced sample: peripheral blood. This TCR was sampled from a man between 60 and 75 years old with active or convalescent COVID-19. The chain employs TRBV30 and TRBJ2-7; D might be TRBD2 (5 bases). This CDR3 is CAWSPSSVAVKQYF. The CDR3 DNA reads as TGTGCCTGGAGCCCAAGTAGCGTGGCTGTCAAGCAGTACTTC.